This T cell receptor (beta chain) originates from a study of OX40 agonist ivuxolimab in advanced cancers. Looking at the study overall: Ivuxolimab was a fully human IgG2 agonistic monoclonal antibody targeting the costimulatory receptor OX40 (CD134). In the dose-escalation cohort, 82.7% of patients were male, and the mean age was about 55 years, with a range of about 23 to 85. Peripheral TCRbeta sequencing aimed to test whether ivuxolimab altered TCR sequence diversity and caused clonal T-cell expansion. The paper reports the monotherapy dose-escalation portion (N of about 56 patients) of the phase I ivuxolimab trial. Partial responses occurred in three dose-escalation patients, of whom one had hepatocellular carcinoma and two had cutaneous melanoma. Intravenous ivuxolimab was administered to patients every 2 weeks at six dose levels: 0.01, 0.1, 0.3, 1.5, 3 and 10 mg/kg. Patients were allowed to have had prior anti-PD-1, anti-PD-L1 or anti-CTLA-4 therapy, and less than 45% of the dose-escalation patients had previously received checkpoint inhibitors. Of the approximately 50 dose-escalation patients, hepatocellular carcinoma was present in roughly 19, melanoma in roughly 15, renal cell carcinoma in 9 and head and neck cancer in 9. The full study reports these points: Low levels of normalized T-cell clonal expansion were also seen in some patients who did not respond. After ivuxolimab, CD8+ T cells had more expanded clones than CD4+ T cells on average. Partial responders in the 0.1-3.0 mg/kg groups had among the lowest normalized peripheral clonal expansion, especially among CD8+ T cells. The antigen specificity of the peripheral T cells that underwent clonal expansion was not determined. At doses from 0.1 to 3.0 mg/kg, clonal expansion was seen in both CD4+ and CD8+ blood T cells between baseline and week 6.

Patients with a history of autoimmune disease or receiving systemic immunosuppression were excluded from the trial. In every dose cohort, peripheral blood was drawn for TCR sequencing at baseline, cycle 4 day 1, and cycle 7 day 1. Samples were obtained from an open-label, multicenter, first-in-human phase I dose-escalation trial of ivuxolimab. Adults with locally advanced or metastatic head and neck squamous cell, hepatocellular, melanoma or renal cell carcinoma were enrolled in the trial. Before TCR sequencing, CD4+ T cells and CD8+ T cells from peripheral blood were sorted into separate populations. Trimming accounts for 1 base at V and 0 bases at J, while the number of junction bases matched to no gene is 7. From cysteine to phenylalanine, the CDR3 is 17 amino acids long. Solely the CDR3 DNA is kept, with 51 bases framed from the first base. In the germline V gene (reference sequence), CDR1 corresponds to SGHKS and CDR2 to YYEKEE.

To sequence the TCRbeta CDR3 region, genomic DNA was isolated from the sorted cells. TCRbeta CDR3 regions were sequenced using the immunoSEQ Assay. The table comes from immuneACCESS by way of TCRdb, which keeps in-frame sequences with V and J called. Part of the clones is missing from these tables; in studies checked, under half for an unresolved V gene and the rest for unknown reasons. The sample has some 150,000 clones on record, 90% of them singletons. The ten largest clones represent 1.1% of the sample. As concerns this clone: It lacks a known antigen. No much larger clone exists at a distance of one base, and base qualities are not known.

The sequence joins TRBV5-5 to TRBJ1-3; 7 middle bases align to TRBD1. The receptor was isolated from an adult with an advanced solid tumor such as melanoma, head and neck, liver or kidney cancer. The sample consisted of CD4+ or CD8+ T cells sorted from blood, taken in a trial of the OX40 agonist ivuxolimab. The CDR3 sequence is CASSLLRDRISGNTIYF. Here is the DNA: TGTGCCAGCAGCTTGCTAAGGGACAGAATCTCTGGAAACACCATATATTTT.